Following are 22 T cell receptor beta chains from one sample sequenced in a study of blood T cells in healthy people across ages. With a J-beta primer mix and a sample-barcoded 5' primer, a second PCR ran roughly 7 to 11 cycles. TCRdb re-derived calls from the 5' RACE reads in MiXCR, one entry per CDR3 protein. The table lists around 800,000 distinct CDR3 sequences, around 25% of them singletons, with about 3% in the top ten. These same records also appear under a second study, on T cells of mothers and their children.

Sequencing input: blood. The receptor set was obtained from a boy under 18 in good health.

Only a few counts were recorded for this clonotype. This chain connects TRBV5-1 to TRBJ2-6; D remains unclear. Germline V lookup: CDR1 SGHRS, CDR2 YFSETQ. The CDR3 loop spans 16 amino acids. V was cut by 6 bases and J by 4 bases, with 17 bases left in between. The CDR3, as DNA: TGCGCCAGCATCCCTTTGGGCACTTTGGGGGCCAACGTCCTGACTTTC. This translates into CASIPLGTLGANVLTF.

This clonotype was seen a handful of times. The chain employs TRBV2 and TRBJ2-1; D may be TRBD1 (5 bases). Trimming cost V 8 bases and J 8 bases, with 22 bases left between them. Germline CDR1 SNHLY, CDR2 FYNNEI. The CDR3 spans 15 residues. The CDR3 is CASRTMSLYFDEQFF. The CDR3 bases are TGTGCCAGCCGGACAATGTCCTTGTACTTCGATGAGCAGTTCTTC.

V and J are TRBV27 and TRBJ2-7, with 14 bases that match TRBD2. Germline CDR1 reads MNHEY; CDR2 reads SMNVEV (reference sequence). The CDR3 is 17 amino acids. V lost 5 bases, J lost 3 bases, and 9 bases stayed unmatched. The CDR3 sequence is CASSPLGLAGGVYEQYF. DNA for the CDR3: TGTGCCAGCAGTCCTTTAGGACTAGCGGGAGGTGTCTACGAGCAGTACTTC.

The rearrangement joins TRBV20-1 to TRBJ2-3, with 10 bases lining up with TRBD2. CDR3 size: 16 residues. Looked up from germline, CDR1 is DFQATT and CDR2 is SNEGSKA (reference sequence). V shed 1 base and J 3 bases; nucleotides not matched to a gene: 7. This chain's CDR3 is CSARATATSGTDTQYF. The CDR3 region has the DNA TGCAGTGCTAGAGCCACGGCGACTAGCGGGACAGATACGCAGTATTTT.

The chain combines TRBV7-2 with TRBJ1-2; D unclear. Germline lookup yields CDR1 SGHTA and CDR2 FQGNSA. Trimming left V 3 bases short and J 5 bases short, with 10 bases between. This CDR3 is built from 13 residues. The CDR3 DNA sequence: TGTGCCAGCAGCTTTCGGGAAGTATATGGCTACACCTTC. The encoded protein is CASSFREVYGYTF.

This clonotype has a handful of counts. CDR3 amino acids: CASSFAGLAGGPETQYF. In nucleotides, the CDR3 is TGCGCCAGCAGCTTCGCGGGACTAGCGGGGGGGCCAGAGACCCAGTACTTC. This sequence joins TRBV5-1 and TRBJ2-5; 16 nucleotides agree with TRBD2. Trimming removed 2 bases from V and 4 bases from J; junction bases left unmatched: 5. The germline V gene encodes CDR1 SGHRS and CDR2 YFSETQ. This CDR3 has 17 amino acids.

The rearrangement links TRBV30 to TRBJ1-5; D is perhaps TRBD1 (5 bases). Deletions cut 4 bases from V and 4 bases from J, with 17 bases between. The length of the CDR3 is 15 residues. The V gene's germline CDR1 is GTSNPN and CDR2 SVGIG (reference sequence). The CDR3 nucleotides are TGTGCCTGGAACCAGGGCAGTTCGAAAAATCAGCCCCAGCATTTT. Its protein product is CAWNQGSSKNQPQHF.

This clonotype was seen a handful of times. V and J are TRBV13 and TRBJ2-5, with 8 bases fitting TRBD1. The J call may be incorrect, as the DNA end agrees better with TRBJ2-7. The length of the CDR3 is 15 residues. Looked up from germline, CDR1 is PRHDT and CDR2 is FYEKMQ (reference sequence). The CDR3 DNA sequence: TGTGCCAGCAGCGGCCCAGACAGGGGCGAGGGCGAGCAGTACTTC. It translates to CASSGPDRGEGEQYF.

This clonotype has just a few counts. The CDR3 nucleotides are TGCGCCAGCAGCCAAGGCGGGCCGGCGACTAGCGTCCACGAGCAGTACTTC. It is translated as CASSQGGPATSVHEQYF. This chain uses TRBV4-1 with TRBJ2-1; 8 positions match TRBD2. Matching the DNA end better, TRBJ2-7 makes the J call doubtful. The germline V gene encodes CDR1 MGHRA and CDR2 YSYEKL. The CDR3 runs to 17 residues.

J is TRBJ1-2 and V is TRBV3-1; a weak D match, TRBD1 (6 bases). V lost 3 bases and J 4 bases, leaving 15 bases between the germline ends. CDR3 size: 15 residues. Germline V lookup: CDR1 LGHDT, CDR2 YNNKEL (reference sequence). The CDR3 nucleotides are TGTGCCAGCAGCCAGGCCCCGGGACACTTCTATGGCTACACCTTC. It codes for CASSQAPGHFYGYTF.

The chain uses TRBV30 and TRBJ1-1, with a weak D call TRBD1 (5 bases). CDR3 length: 13 residues. V was trimmed by 5 bases and J by 6 bases, leaving 16 bases between them. Germline V gene lookup returns CDR1 GTSNPN and CDR2 SVGIG (reference sequence). In DNA form, the CDR3 reads TGTGCCTGGGCACTCCGGGGCAGTTCTGAAGCTTTCTTT. As protein: CAWALRGSSEAFF. Drawing the rest from reference TRBV30 and TRBJ1-1, the complete variable domain is SQTIHQWPATLVQPVGSPLSLECTVEGTSNPNLYWYRQAAGRGLQLLFYSVGIGQISSEVPQNLSASRPQDRQFILSSKKLLLSDSGFYLCAWALRGSSEAFFGQGTRLTVV.

This clonotype has just a few counts. V is TRBV2 and J is TRBJ1-6; 7 bases are a match to TRBD1. The CDR3 extends over 13 amino acids. The V gene end was trimmed by 8 bases and the J gene end by 7 bases; junction bases not matched to a gene: 5. Germline CDR1 reads SNHLY; CDR2 reads FYNNEI. The DNA for the CDR3 is TGTGCCAGCGACAGGGATAAGAATTCACCCCTCCACTTT. Protein sequence: CASDRDKNSPLHF. Supplemented by reference TRBV2 and TRBJ1-6, the full variable domain reads EPEVTQTPSHQVTQMGQEVILRCVPISNHLYFYWYRQILGQKVEFLVSFYNNEISEKSEIFDDQFSVERPDGSNFTLKIRSTKLEDSAMYFCASDRDKNSPLHFGNGTRLTVT.

This clonotype was observed a few times. Here the CDR3 DNA reads TGTGCCAGCAGCGCAGGTATAGGCCTGGAAGAGACCCAGTACTTC. It encodes CASSAGIGLEETQYF. The rearrangement joins TRBV9 to TRBJ2-5; D gene unclear. This CDR3 comprises 15 residues. The germline gives CDR1 SGDLS, CDR2 YYNGEE. Deletions cut 3 bases from V and 3 bases from J, with 15 bases between. Variable domain in full (rest from reference TRBV9 and TRBJ2-5): DSGVTQTPKHLITATGQRVTLRCSPRSGDLSVYWYQQSLDQGLQFLIQYYNGEERAKGNILERFSAQQFPDLHSELNLSSLELGDSALYFCASSAGIGLEETQYFGPGTRLLVL.

This clonotype was observed a handful of times. The genes are TRBV27 and TRBJ2-6, with D unresolved. V gave up 4 bases and J gave up 0 bases, with 7 bases separating them. CDR1 and CDR2 from the germline V gene are MNHEY and SMNVEV (reference sequence). The CDR3 is made up of 15 amino acids. Here the CDR3 reads CASSSGSSGANVLTF. In DNA, the CDR3 is TGTGCCAGCAGTTCGGGCAGCTCTGGGGCCAACGTCCTGACTTTC.

This clonotype was seen only a few times. The rearrangement links TRBV29-1 to TRBJ2-5; D assignment may be TRBD1 or TRBD2 (6 bases each). The germline V gene has CDR1 SQVTM and CDR2 ANQGSEA. V lost 3 bases to trimming and J lost 6 bases, with 8 bases between them. The CDR3 is 11 residues long. The CDR3 DNA follows: TGCAGCGTTGAGGGGGGCAAGACCCAGTACTTC. Protein product: CSVEGGKTQYF.

J is TRBJ2-7 and V is TRBV28; 8 bases align to TRBD2. With 7 bases clipped from V and 1 base from J, the junction kept 9 bases outside the gene matches. Per the germline V gene, CDR1 is MDHEN and CDR2 is SYDVKM. This CDR3 spans 15 amino acids. CDR3 DNA: TGTGCCAGCACTCAAACCCGCGGGGGGTCCTACGAGCAGTACTTC. Protein product: CASTQTRGGSYEQYF.

The chain recombines TRBV5-1 with TRBJ2-3; D is unclear. V lost 4 bases to trimming and J lost 4 bases, with 13 bases between them. Germline V gene lookup returns CDR1 SGHRS and CDR2 YFSETQ. CDR3 length: 14 residues. CDR3 residues: CASSTGNPADTQYF. CDR3 sequence (DNA): TGCGCCAGCAGCACCGGAAACCCCGCAGATACGCAGTATTTT.

V usage is TRBV6-1 and J usage is TRBJ1-5, with 7 positions matching TRBD1. V was pared by 3 bases and J by 4 bases, with 3 bases of the junction left unmatched. Germline V gene lookup returns CDR1 MNHNS and CDR2 SASEGT. The CDR3 is made up of 14 amino acids. DNA for the CDR3: TGTGCCAGCAGTGACGGACAGGTGAATCAGCCCCAGCATTTT. It translates to CASSDGQVNQPQHF.

The chain joins TRBV5-1 to TRBJ2-5, with 9 positions matching TRBD1. The CDR3 contains 14 residues. Germline lookup yields CDR1 SGHRS and CDR2 YFSETQ. V dropped 4 bases and J dropped 3; count of bases not matched to a gene: 4. The CDR3, as DNA: TGCGCCAGCAGCGGGACAGGGCTAGAAGAGACCCAGTACTTC. This codes for CASSGTGLEETQYF.

The chain uses TRBV7-9 and TRBJ2-6, with D hard to call. V lost 5 bases, J lost 4 bases, and 9 bases lay in between. The CDR3 totals 14 residues. CDR1 and CDR2 (germline): SEHNR, FQNEAQ (reference sequence). The CDR3 DNA reads as TGTGCCAGCAGCCCCATTGGGGGGGCCAACGTCCTGACTTTC. This gives the protein CASSPIGGANVLTF.

V gene TRBV12-3 or TRBV12-4 combines with J gene TRBJ2-4, with a tentative D call TRBD2 (5 bases). The germline V and J ends were trimmed by 5 bases and 1 base, with 12 bases remaining between them. The CDR3 spans 15 residues. As DNA, the CDR3 is TGTGCCAGCAGTCTGTTGGGAGCGGCCAAAAACATTCAGTACTTC. Its protein is CASSLLGAAKNIQYF.

Notes on this clonotype: Germline is not matched at one junction end, which may reflect a read error. The CDR3 is CASTRQVDRNSPLHF. The CDR3 DNA sequence: TGCGCCAGCACCAGACAGGTAGATAGGAATTCACCCCTCCACTTT. The chain couples TRBV13 to TRBJ1-6, with D tentatively TRBD1 (6 bases). Germline CDR1 reads PRHDT; CDR2 reads FYEKMQ (reference sequence). This CDR3 comprises 15 residues.